Sequencing of this TCR beta chain was carried out in a study of CXCR3-negative and CXCR3-positive naive CD8 T cells. Broader study findings: CXCR3-expressing naive cells carried TRB CDR3s more hydrophobic than those of CXCR3-negative naive cells. Much lower diversity was found in memory CD8+ cells, while both naive subsets had comparably high diversity. Within a donor, both naive subsets shared TRBV-TRBJ usage, unlike memory cells.

Regarding this clonotype: Its antigen is unknown.

Each TRB cDNA library was prepared by 5' RACE (with UMI labels). TCRdb re-called the 5' RACE reads and catalogs CDR3 proteins one per entry, DNA excluded. The listing contains around 88,000 distinct CDR3 sequences. The origin of this receptor is a human donor in good health. Some clones in this sample may be carry-over from other donors' samples. Sequenced input: naive CXCR3+ CD8+ T cells from blood. Subset specified: CD45RO-CCR7+CD27+CD95- naive CD8+ T cells expressing CXCR3 (TNR3+).

Here the CDR3 reads CASSFGTAFSYEQYF. The genes are TRBV6-2 or TRBV6-3 and TRBJ2-7; TCRdb selects TRBD2, and the lack of DNA leaves this call unchecked. CDR1 and CDR2 from the germline V gene are MNHEY and SVGEGT. The CDR3 is 15 residues long.